The 24 T cell receptor beta chains in this list originate from one sample, sequenced in a study of blood T cell repertoires in COVID-19. Method: immunoSEQ multiplex PCR; TCRdb's copy keeps in-frame clones and lacks some. Of approximately 280,000 clones listed, 85% to 90% are singletons. The source material was peripheral blood. The source of these receptors is a man in his forties with acute or convalescent COVID-19.

The rearrangement joins TRBV7-2 to TRBJ1-2, with a weak D call TRBD1 (5 bases). CDR1 is SGHTA and CDR2 is FQGNSA in the germline V gene. V dropped 5 bases and J dropped 6 bases, with 19 bases sitting between them. The CDR3 covers 15 residues. The CDR3 DNA reads as TGTGCCAGCAGCCATTCGGCCGGGGGGTCCGATGGCTACACCTTC. This gives the protein CASSHSAGGSDGYTF.

This chain connects TRBV15 to TRBJ1-1, with 8 nucleotides matching TRBD1. J lost 1 base, V lost 8 bases, and 6 bases had no gene match. CDR3 length: 14 residues. Germline V gene data show CDR1 as LNHNV and CDR2 as YYDKDF (reference sequence). CDR3 DNA: TGTGCCACCTCAACAGGGGGGTGGAACACTGAAGCTTTCTTT. It codes for CATSTGGWNTEAFF.

This CDR3 is CASSLGLAGGRNEQFF. The CDR3, as DNA: TGTGCCAGCAGCTTGGGACTAGCGGGGGGCCGTAATGAGCAGTTCTTC. The rearrangement uses TRBV5-4 and TRBJ2-1; TRBD2 agrees at 13 bases. The CDR3 runs 16 residues. Germline loops: CDR1 SGHNT, CDR2 YYREEE (reference sequence). Trimming at V came to 0 bases and at J to 7 bases, leaving 4 bases not matched to a gene.

The rearrangement links TRBV10-1 to TRBJ2-1; the D gene is possibly TRBD2 (5 bases). This CDR3 region has 13 residues. Trimming left V 4 bases short and J 13 bases short, with 17 bases between. Germline V CDR1 and CDR2: WNHNN, SYGVQD (reference sequence). The CDR3: CASSGGPQQPQFF. For the CDR3, the DNA is TGCGCCAGCAGTGGAGGGCCTCAGCAACCACAGTTCTTC.

V gene TRBV6-2 or TRBV6-3 combines with J gene TRBJ2-1; 7 bases map to TRBD2. The V segment lost 2 bases and the J segment 15 bases; nucleotides outside the gene matches: 10. The CDR3 consists of 13 residues. Germline CDR1 MNHEY, CDR2 SVGEGT. The CDR3 DNA is TGTGCCAGCAGTTACCACCTAACGGGGGGATCGTTCTTC. Protein sequence: CASSYHLTGGSFF.

The chain combines TRBV6-5 with TRBJ2-1; D may be TRBD1 (6 bases). The CDR3 covers 14 residues. Germline V gives CDR1 MNHEY, CDR2 SVGAGI. The V and J ends lost 0 bases and 5 bases respectively, with 8 bases between them. CDR3 coding DNA: TGTGCCAGCAGTTACTCTGCAGGGGACAATGAGCAGTTCTTC. Amino acid sequence: CASSYSAGDNEQFF.

The gene calls are TRBV5-6 and TRBJ1-1; D is perhaps TRBD1 (6 bases). The germline CDR1 and CDR2 sequences are SGHDT and YYEEEE. The CDR3 is 14 amino acids. The V end lost 5 bases, the J end lost 5 bases, and 16 bases lay between the germline ends. The CDR3 region is CASRSQGRRTEAFF. The CDR3 DNA reads TGTGCCAGCAGATCACAGGGACGGCGGACTGAAGCTTTCTTT. The entire variable domain, with the rest obtained from reference TRBV5-6 and TRBJ1-1, is as follows: DAGVTQSPTHLIKTRGQQVTLRCSPKSGHDTVSWYQQALGQGPQFIFQYYEEEERQRGNFPDRFSGHQFPNYSSELNVNALLLGDSALYLCASRSQGRRTEAFFGQGTRLTVV.

V is TRBV10-3 and J is TRBJ2-3; perhaps TRBD1 as D (5 bases). Germline V CDR1 and CDR2: ENHRY, SYGVKD. This CDR3 contains 13 residues. V dropped 0 bases and J dropped 5 bases, with 6 bases sitting between them. This CDR3 reads CAISESGEDTQYF. The DNA of the CDR3 is TGTGCCATCAGTGAGTCAGGGGAAGATACGCAGTATTTT.

This clone was detected only once. V gene TRBV30 combines with J gene TRBJ1-5; D gene uncertain. CDR3 length equals 16 residues. Per germline, CDR1 GTSNPN and CDR2 SVGIG (reference sequence). V dropped 0 bases and J dropped 2 bases, with 14 bases sitting between them. The CDR3 sequence: CAWSVGSGWRNQPQHF. The CDR3 DNA sequence: TGTGCCTGGAGTGTAGGGAGCGGCTGGCGCAATCAGCCCCAGCATTTT.

The chain recombines TRBV9 with TRBJ1-4, with 7 bases that match TRBD1. Losses at the gene ends were 3 bases for V and 8 bases for J; bases not matched to a gene: 10. Per germline, CDR1 SGDLS and CDR2 YYNGEE. The CDR3 runs 15 residues. The chain's CDR3 is CASSGPGQRREKLFF. The CDR3, as DNA: TGTGCCAGCAGCGGGCCGGGACAGCGGCGGGAAAAACTGTTTTTT.

This clone was seen only once. The rearrangement links TRBV10-2 to TRBJ2-7; D gene ambiguous. Germline assignment: CDR1 WSHSY and CDR2 SAAADI. The CDR3 is 12 residues long. V was clipped by 4 bases and J by 3 bases, with 7 bases between them. The CDR3 DNA reads as TGCGCCAGCAGTGCAGATCACTACGAGCAGTACTTC. Residues: CASSADHYEQYF.

The DNA for the CDR3 is TGCGCCAGCAGCTTGGCCGTCGACAGGGAAGCTTTCTTT. Translated: CASSLAVDREAFF. The chain recombines TRBV5-1 with TRBJ1-1, with D perhaps TRBD1 (6 bases). This CDR3 has 13 amino acids. Germline values: CDR1 SGHRS, CDR2 YFSETQ. Trimming left V 0 bases short and J 8 bases short, with 11 bases between.

DNA for the CDR3: TGTGCCTGGAGCTTTGGGGCAGAACTTTACGAGCAGTACTTC. This codes for CAWSFGAELYEQYF. The J gene is TRBJ2-7, the V gene TRBV30; a possible D gene is TRBD1 (5 bases). The CDR3 loop spans 14 amino acids. Trimming shortened V by 3 bases and J by 4 bases, and 16 bases separated the two germline ends. The germline gives CDR1 GTSNPN, CDR2 SVGIG (reference sequence).

The CDR3 nucleotides are TGTGCCAGCAGCGTAGAGGGAGTGAGCACAGATACGCAGTATTTT. Translated: CASSVEGVSTDTQYF. This rearrangement joins TRBV9 to TRBJ2-3, with D possibly matching TRBD2 (5 bases). CDR1 is SGDLS and CDR2 is YYNGEE in the germline V gene. V gave up 0 bases and J gave up 0 bases, with 8 bases separating them. This CDR3 comprises 15 residues.

This clone was counted only a few times. The chain recombines TRBV11-3 with TRBJ2-1; 7 bases align to TRBD1. The V gene's germline CDR1 is SGHNT and CDR2 YENEEA. This CDR3 comprises 16 residues. The J segment lost 3 bases and the V segment lost 3 bases, leaving 8 bases of the junction unmatched. The CDR3 sequence: CASSFNRGADYNEQFF. CDR3 bases: TGTGCCAGCAGCTTTAACAGGGGAGCAGACTACAATGAGCAGTTCTTC.

As concerns this clone: Other nucleotide sequences in the sample specify the same CDR3. V gene TRBV3-1 (or the pseudogene TRBV3-2) combines with J gene TRBJ1-1; 9 bases match TRBD1. The CDR3 is made up of 15 amino acids. After removal of 4 bases from V and 5 bases from J, the junction contained 8 bases not matched to a gene. Per germline, CDR1 LGHDT and CDR2 YNNKEL (reference sequence). The CDR3 region is CASSPLQGAFTEAFF. The CDR3 DNA follows: TGTGCCAGCAGCCCGTTACAGGGGGCATTTACTGAAGCTTTCTTT.

This sequence joins TRBV2 and TRBJ2-1; 8 nucleotides match TRBD1. Trimming took 6 bases from V and 10 from J; bases not matched to a gene: 5. CDR3 length: 12 amino acids. Germline V gives CDR1 SNHLY, CDR2 FYNNEI. The CDR3 here is CASRPDRGEQFF. The CDR3 DNA reads as TGTGCCAGCAGACCTGACAGGGGCGAGCAGTTCTTC.

The J gene is TRBJ2-1, the V gene TRBV7-6; TRBD1 might be the D (6 bases). The CDR3 loop spans 15 amino acids. V lost 5 bases to trimming and J lost 9 bases, with 20 bases between them. Germline CDR1 reads SGHVS; CDR2 reads FNYEAQ. As DNA, the CDR3 is TGTGCCAGCAGCCCCACCCCGGACAGCCGTGGTGAGCAGTTCTTC. It encodes CASSPTPDSRGEQFF.

The chain combines TRBV2 with TRBJ2-7; a weak D match, TRBD2 (7 bases). This CDR3 region has 13 residues. With 8 bases removed from V and 4 bases from J, the gap between germline ends came to 15 bases. Germline CDR1 is SNHLY and CDR2 is FYNNEI. The CDR3 loop is CASRSGGRYEQYF. DNA of the CDR3: TGTGCCAGCCGGTCGGGGGGCAGGTACGAGCAGTACTTC.

The chain is built from TRBV10-3 and TRBJ1-1, with D perhaps matching TRBD1 (5 bases). The ends were cut back, 0 bases at V and 11 bases at J, with 19 bases in the middle. The CDR3 is 15 amino acids. Germline V lookup: CDR1 ENHRY, CDR2 SYGVKD. CDR3 in DNA: TGTGCCATCAGTGAGTCAGCCACTGAAGGGGCTCGCGCTTTCTTT. It specifies CAISESATEGARAFF.

The chain joins TRBV9 to TRBJ1-1, with D possibly matching TRBD1 (6 bases). V lost 3 bases, J lost 10 bases, and 16 bases lay in between. The CDR3 runs to 13 residues. CDR1 is SGDLS, CDR2 YYNGEE, per germline. In DNA form, the CDR3 reads TGTGCCAGCAGCGCGAGCGGGGGCCGGAGAGCTTTCTTT. It encodes CASSASGGRRAFF.

V usage is TRBV11-3 and J usage is TRBJ2-2; 9 bases fit TRBD2. The CDR3 is 16 amino acids. After removal of 5 bases from V and 3 bases from J, the junction contained 7 bases not matched to a gene. The germline CDR1 and CDR2 sequences are SGHNT and YENEEA. CDR3 nucleotide sequence: TGTGCCAGCAGCCCCAGCGGGGGGCGGTACACCGGGGAGCTGTTTTTT. This gives the protein CASSPSGGRYTGELFF.

The chain recombines TRBV7-3 with TRBJ1-6, with D hard to call. V was trimmed by 5 bases and J by 7 bases, leaving 9 bases between them. This CDR3 region has 13 residues. The V gene's germline CDR1 is SGHTA and CDR2 FQGTGA. The CDR3 sequence is CASSNVQNSPLHF. Written as DNA, the CDR3 is TGTGCCAGCAGCAATGTACAGAATTCACCCCTCCACTTT.

The J gene is TRBJ2-1, the V gene TRBV19; tentative D call: TRBD2 (7 bases). Germline CDR1 reads LNHDA; CDR2 reads SQIVND (reference sequence). The CDR3 spans 15 residues. Trimming pared 5 bases from V and 7 bases from J, leaving 18 bases between. The DNA for the CDR3 is TGTGCCAGTAGTCCACAGGGAGGGCTAGGGAATGAGCAGTTCTTC. Amino acid sequence: CASSPQGGLGNEQFF. The whole variable domain, filled in from reference TRBV19 and TRBJ2-1, reads DGGITQSPKYLFRKEGQNVTLSCEQNLNHDAMYWYRQDPGQGLRLIYYSQIVNDFQKGDIAEGYSVSREKKESFPLTVTSAQKNPTAFYLCASSPQGGLGNEQFFGPGTRLTVL.